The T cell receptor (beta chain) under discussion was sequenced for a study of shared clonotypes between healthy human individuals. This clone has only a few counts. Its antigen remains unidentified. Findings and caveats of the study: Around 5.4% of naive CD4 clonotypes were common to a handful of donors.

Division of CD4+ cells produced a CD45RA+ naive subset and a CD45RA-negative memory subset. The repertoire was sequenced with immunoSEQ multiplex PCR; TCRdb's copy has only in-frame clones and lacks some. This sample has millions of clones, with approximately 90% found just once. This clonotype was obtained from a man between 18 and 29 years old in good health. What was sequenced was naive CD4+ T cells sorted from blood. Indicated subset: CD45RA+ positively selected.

The CDR3 nucleotides are TGTGCCAGCAGTTACCTAGGGGAACGGGCCTTCTTT. Encoded protein: CASSYLGERAFF. This chain connects TRBV6-6 to TRBJ1-1; TRBD1 might be the D (5 bases). CDR3 length: 12 amino acids. Per the germline V gene, CDR1 is MNHNY and CDR2 is SVGAGI (reference sequence). Trimming removed 2 bases at V and 14 bases at J, with 15 bases between.